This is a list of T cell receptor beta chains from one sample in a study of T-cell reconstitution after alpha-beta-depleted transplantation in children. One entry per CDR3 protein results from TCRdb running MiXCR on the PCR reads. The table shows hundreds of thousands of distinct CDR3 sequences, with about an eighth occurring only once. The input for sequencing was PBMCs, mostly from graft donor cells, taken 360 days after TCRalphabeta/CD19-depleted stem cell transplant. The source is a male patient under 18 who had a stem cell transplant for acute myeloid leukemia, so the T cells may come from the graft donor. The CDR3 runs from the conserved cysteine through the conserved F or W. D genes are given only for firm matches. Only part of the rows carry a size: once, few, many, or a class if the clone is expanded.

size: few
J: TRBJ2-1
V: TRBV7-6
D: TRBD2
CDR3: CASSLDGGRNNEQFF
DNA: TGTGCCAGCAGCTTAGACGGCGGGAGGAACAATGAGCAGTTCTTC

size: few
J: TRBJ1-2
V: TRBV20-1
D: .
CDR3: CSANRDLSYGYTF
DNA: TGCAGTGCCAACAGGGATCTGAGCTATGGCTACACCTTC

size: few
J: TRBJ2-3
V: TRBV4-3
D: .
CDR3: CASSQRRTDTQYF
DNA: TGCGCCAGCAGCCAGAGAAGGACAGATACGCAGTATTTT

size: .
J: TRBJ2-1
V: TRBV11-1
D: .
CDR3: CASSLDGGVGNEQFF
DNA: TGTGCCAGCAGCTTAGATGGGGGAGTTGGGAATGAGCAGTTCTTC

size: few
J: TRBJ2-1
V: TRBV15
D: .
CDR3: CATSRRGRESNEQFF
DNA: TGTGCCACCAGCAGGAGGGGGCGGGAGTCGAATGAGCAGTTCTTC

size: .
J: TRBJ2-7
V: TRBV10-3
D: TRBD2
CDR3: CAIRLAGSYEQYF
DNA: TGTGCCATCAGACTAGCGGGCTCCTACGAGCAGTACTTC

size: .
J: TRBJ2-7
V: TRBV20-1
D: .
CDR3: CSARDGRPYGYEQYF
DNA: TGCAGTGCTAGAGATGGGAGGCCTTACGGTTACGAGCAGTACTTC

size: .
J: TRBJ2-1
V: TRBV29-1
D: TRBD2
CDR3: CSVGSGRATYNEQFF
DNA: TGCAGCGTTGGTAGCGGGAGGGCCACCTACAATGAGCAGTTCTTC

size: many
J: TRBJ2-1
V: TRBV12-3/TRBV12-4
D: TRBD2
CDR3: CASSIGLAGASEQFF
DNA: TGTGCCAGCAGTATTGGACTAGCGGGGGCTTCAGAGCAGTTCTTC

size: .
J: TRBJ2-7
V: TRBV2
D: TRBD2
CDR3: CASSEREGSYEQYF
DNA: TGTGCCAGCAGTGAGCGGGAGGGTTCCTACGAGCAGTACTTC

size: .
J: TRBJ2-2
V: TRBV7-2
D: .
CDR3: CASSWRGRSTGELFF
DNA: TGTGCCAGCAGCTGGAGGGGGCGCAGCACCGGGGAGCTGTTTTTT

size: .
J: TRBJ2-2
V: TRBV7-3
D: TRBD2
CDR3: CASSFVRRAGFPNTGELFF
DNA: TGTGCCAGCAGCTTCGTCAGGAGAGCGGGATTCCCCAACACCGGGGAGCTGTTTTTT

size: many
J: TRBJ1-1
V: TRBV28
D: .
CDR3: CASSPRGRELTEAFF
DNA: TGTGCCAGCAGTCCCCGGGGCAGAGAGTTAACTGAAGCTTTCTTT

size: many
J: TRBJ2-2
V: TRBV20-1
D: .
CDR3: CSARILASPVAGELFF
DNA: TGCAGTGCTAGAATTTTAGCGAGTCCCGTCGCCGGGGAGCTGTTTTTT

size: few
J: TRBJ1-5
V: TRBV29-1
D: .
CDR3: CSVHTVYKTDRGNQPQHF
DNA: TGCAGCGTTCACACGGTCTACAAGACTGACCGAGGCAATCAGCCCCAGCATTTT

size: .
J: TRBJ2-7
V: TRBV28
D: .
CDR3: CASSSYGTDNSKRYF
DNA: TGTGCCAGCAGTTCCTACGGGACTGATAATTCTAAGAGGTACTTC

size: few
J: TRBJ1-6
V: TRBV20-1
D: .
CDR3: CSARGERSSYNSPLHF
DNA: TGCAGTGCTAGAGGGGAACGGAGCTCCTATAATTCACCCCTCCACTTT